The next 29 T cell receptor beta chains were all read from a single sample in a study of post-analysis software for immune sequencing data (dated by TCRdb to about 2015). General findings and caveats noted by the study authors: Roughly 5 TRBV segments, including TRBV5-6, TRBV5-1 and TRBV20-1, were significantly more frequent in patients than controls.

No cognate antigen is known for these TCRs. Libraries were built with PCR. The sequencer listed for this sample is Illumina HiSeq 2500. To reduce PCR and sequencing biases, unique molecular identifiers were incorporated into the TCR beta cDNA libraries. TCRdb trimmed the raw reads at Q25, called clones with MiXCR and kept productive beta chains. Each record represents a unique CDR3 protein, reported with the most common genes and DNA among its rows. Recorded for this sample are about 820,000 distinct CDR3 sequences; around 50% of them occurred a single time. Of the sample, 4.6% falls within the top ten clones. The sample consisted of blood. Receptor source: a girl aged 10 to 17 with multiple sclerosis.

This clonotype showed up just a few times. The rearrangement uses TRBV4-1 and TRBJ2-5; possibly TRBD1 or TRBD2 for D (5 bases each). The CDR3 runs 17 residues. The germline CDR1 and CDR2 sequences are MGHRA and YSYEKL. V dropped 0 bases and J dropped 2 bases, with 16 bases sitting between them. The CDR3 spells CASSQDGSGRGQETQYF. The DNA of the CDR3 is TGCGCCAGCAGCCAAGACGGTTCGGGAAGGGGACAAGAGACCCAGTACTTC.

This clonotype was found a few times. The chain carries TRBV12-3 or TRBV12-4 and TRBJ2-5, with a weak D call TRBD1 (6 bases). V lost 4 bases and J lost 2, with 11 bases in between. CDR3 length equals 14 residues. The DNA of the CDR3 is TGTGCCAGCAGTTCTGGACAGTTTCAAGAGACCCAGTACTTC. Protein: CASSSGQFQETQYF.

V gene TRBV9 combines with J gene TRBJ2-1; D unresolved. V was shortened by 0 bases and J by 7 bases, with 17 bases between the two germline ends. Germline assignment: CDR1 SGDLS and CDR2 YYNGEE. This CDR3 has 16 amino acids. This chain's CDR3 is CASSVGSSLVSNEQFF. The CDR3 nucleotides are TGTGCCAGCAGCGTAGGGTCCAGCCTTGTTTCGAATGAGCAGTTCTTC.

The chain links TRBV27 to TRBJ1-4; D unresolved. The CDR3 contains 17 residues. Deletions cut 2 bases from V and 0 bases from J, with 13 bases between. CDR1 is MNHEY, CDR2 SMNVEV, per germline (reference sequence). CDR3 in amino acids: CASSLRIQRSTNEKLFF. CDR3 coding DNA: TGTGCCAGCAGTTTAAGGATCCAGCGCTCAACTAATGAAAAACTGTTTTTT.

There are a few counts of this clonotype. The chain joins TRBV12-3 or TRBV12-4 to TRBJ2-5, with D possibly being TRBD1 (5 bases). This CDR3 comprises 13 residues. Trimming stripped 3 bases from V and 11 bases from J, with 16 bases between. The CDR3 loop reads CASSFVTGQEQYF. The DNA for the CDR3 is TGTGCCAGCAGTTTTGTCACAGGTCAAGAGCAGTACTTC.

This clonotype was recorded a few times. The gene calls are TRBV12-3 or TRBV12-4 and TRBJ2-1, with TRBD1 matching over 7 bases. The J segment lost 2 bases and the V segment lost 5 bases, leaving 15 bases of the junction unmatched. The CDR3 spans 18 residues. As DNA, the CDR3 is TGTGCCAGCAGTCCCGACTGGACAGGCCAGCCGGCCTACAATGAGCAGTTCTTC. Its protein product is CASSPDWTGQPAYNEQFF.

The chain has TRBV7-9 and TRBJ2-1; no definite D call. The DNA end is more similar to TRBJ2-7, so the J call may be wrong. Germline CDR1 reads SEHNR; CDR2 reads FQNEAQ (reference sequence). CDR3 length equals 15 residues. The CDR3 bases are TGTGCCAGCAGCTTCCAGACGGGTGACGCCTACGAGCAGTACTTC. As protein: CASSFQTGDAYEQYF.

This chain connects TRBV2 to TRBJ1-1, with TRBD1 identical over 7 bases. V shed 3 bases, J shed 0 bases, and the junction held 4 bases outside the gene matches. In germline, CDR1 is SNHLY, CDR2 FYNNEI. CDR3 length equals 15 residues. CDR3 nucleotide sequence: TGTGCCAGCAGTGAGGGACAGATATTGAACACTGAAGCTTTCTTT. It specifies CASSEGQILNTEAFF.

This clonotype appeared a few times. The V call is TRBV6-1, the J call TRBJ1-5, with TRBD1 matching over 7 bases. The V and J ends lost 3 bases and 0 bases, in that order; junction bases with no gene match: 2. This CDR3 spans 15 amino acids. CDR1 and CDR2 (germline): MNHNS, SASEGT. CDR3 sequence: CASSDRGYSNQPQHF. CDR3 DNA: TGTGCCAGCAGTGACAGGGGGTATAGCAATCAGCCCCAGCATTTT.

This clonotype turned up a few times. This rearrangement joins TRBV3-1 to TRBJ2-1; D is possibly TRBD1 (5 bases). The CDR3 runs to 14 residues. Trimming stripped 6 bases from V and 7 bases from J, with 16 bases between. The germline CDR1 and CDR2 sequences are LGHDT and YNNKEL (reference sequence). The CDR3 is CASRSVGPRNEQFF. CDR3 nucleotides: TGTGCCAGCAGATCGGTGGGGCCGAGAAATGAGCAGTTCTTC.

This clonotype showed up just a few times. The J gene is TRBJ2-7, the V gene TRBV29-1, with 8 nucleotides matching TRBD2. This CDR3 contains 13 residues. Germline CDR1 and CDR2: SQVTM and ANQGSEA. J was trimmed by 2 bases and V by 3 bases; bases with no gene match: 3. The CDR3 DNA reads TGCAGCGTTGAGGTCGGGGGGGCCTACGAGCAGTACTTC. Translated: CSVEVGGAYEQYF.

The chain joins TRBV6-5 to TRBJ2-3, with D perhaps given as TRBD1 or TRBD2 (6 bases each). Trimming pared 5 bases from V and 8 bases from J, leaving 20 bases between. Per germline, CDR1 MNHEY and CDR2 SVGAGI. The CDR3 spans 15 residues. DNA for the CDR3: TGTGCCAGCAGTCCCCCGGGGGCGACTCCCGGTACGCAGTATTTT. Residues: CASSPPGATPGTQYF.

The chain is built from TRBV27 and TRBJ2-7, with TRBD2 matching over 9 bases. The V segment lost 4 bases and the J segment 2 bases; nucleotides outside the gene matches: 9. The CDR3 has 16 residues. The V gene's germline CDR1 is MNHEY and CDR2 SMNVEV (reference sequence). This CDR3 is CASSYLASGEPYEQYF. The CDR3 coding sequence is TGTGCCAGCAGTTATCTAGCTAGCGGGGAGCCCTACGAGCAGTACTTC.

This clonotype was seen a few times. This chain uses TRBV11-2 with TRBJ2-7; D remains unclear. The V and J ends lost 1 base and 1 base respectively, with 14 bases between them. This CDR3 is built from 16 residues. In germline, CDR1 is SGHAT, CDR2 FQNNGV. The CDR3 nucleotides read TGTGCCAGCAGCTTAGTAAGCGACCTAATGTCCTACGAGCAGTACTTC. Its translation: CASSLVSDLMSYEQYF. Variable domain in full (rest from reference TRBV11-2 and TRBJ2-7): EAGVAQSPRYKIIEKRQSVAFWCNPISGHATLYWYQQILGQGPKLLIQFQNNGVVDDSQLPKDRFSAERLKGVDSTLKIQPAKLEDSAVYLCASSLVSDLMSYEQYFGPGTRLTVT.

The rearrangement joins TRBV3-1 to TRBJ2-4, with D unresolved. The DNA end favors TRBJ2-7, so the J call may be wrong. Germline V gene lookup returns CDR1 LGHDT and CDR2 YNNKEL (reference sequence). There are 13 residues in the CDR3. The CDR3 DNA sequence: TGTGCCAGCAGCCAAGTTCTACGATACGAGCAGTACTTC. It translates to CASSQVLRYEQYF.

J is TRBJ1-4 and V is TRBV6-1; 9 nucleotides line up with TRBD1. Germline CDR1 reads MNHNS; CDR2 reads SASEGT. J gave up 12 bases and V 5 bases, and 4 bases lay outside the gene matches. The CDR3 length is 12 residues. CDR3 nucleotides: TGTGCCAGCAGTTGGACAGGGGCCGAACTGTTTTTT. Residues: CASSWTGAELFF.

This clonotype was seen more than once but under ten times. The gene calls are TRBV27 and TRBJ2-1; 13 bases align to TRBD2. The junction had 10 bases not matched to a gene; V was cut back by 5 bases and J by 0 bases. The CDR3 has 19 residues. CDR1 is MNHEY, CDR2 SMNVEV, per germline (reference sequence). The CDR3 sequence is CASSPRQGLAGFSYNEQFF. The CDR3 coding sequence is TGTGCCAGCAGTCCCCGGCAGGGACTAGCGGGATTCTCCTACAATGAGCAGTTCTTC.

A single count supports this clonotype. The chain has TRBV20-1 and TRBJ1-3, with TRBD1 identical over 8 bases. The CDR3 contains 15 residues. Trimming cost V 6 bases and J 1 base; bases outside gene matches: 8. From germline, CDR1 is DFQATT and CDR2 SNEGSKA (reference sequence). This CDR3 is CSAKVRGLSGNTIYF. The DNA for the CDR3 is TGCAGTGCCAAAGTCAGGGGGCTGTCTGGAAACACCATATATTTT.

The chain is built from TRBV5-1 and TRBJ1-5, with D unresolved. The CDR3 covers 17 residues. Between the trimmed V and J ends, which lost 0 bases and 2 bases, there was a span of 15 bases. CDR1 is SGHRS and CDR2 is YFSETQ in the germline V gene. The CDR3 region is CASSLEGSHLGNQPQHF. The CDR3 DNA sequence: TGCGCCAGCAGCTTGGAGGGAAGCCACTTGGGCAATCAGCCCCAGCATTTT. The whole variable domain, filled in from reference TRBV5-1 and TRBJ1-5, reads KAGVTQTPRYLIKTRGQQVTLSCSPISGHRSVSWYQQTPGQGLQFLFEYFSETQRNKGNFPGRFSGRQFSNSRSEMNVSTLELGDSALYLCASSLEGSHLGNQPQHFGDGTRLSIL.

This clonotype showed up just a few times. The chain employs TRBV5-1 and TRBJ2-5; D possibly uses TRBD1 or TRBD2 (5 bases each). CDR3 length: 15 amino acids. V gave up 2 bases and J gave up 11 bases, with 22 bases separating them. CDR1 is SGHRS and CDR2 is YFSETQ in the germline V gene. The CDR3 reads CASSLEPGTGKEQYF. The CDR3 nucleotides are TGCGCCAGCAGCTTAGAACCCGGGACCGGTAAAGAGCAGTACTTC.

The CDR3 protein is CASSQVRDTQYF. CDR3 DNA sequence: TGTGCCAGCAGCCAAGTCCGAGATACGCAGTATTTT. The V gene is TRBV4-2, the J gene TRBJ2-3; D gene ambiguous. Germline assignment: CDR1 LGHNA and CDR2 YNFKEQ. V was pared by 1 base and J by 5 bases, with 4 bases between. This CDR3 comprises 12 residues.

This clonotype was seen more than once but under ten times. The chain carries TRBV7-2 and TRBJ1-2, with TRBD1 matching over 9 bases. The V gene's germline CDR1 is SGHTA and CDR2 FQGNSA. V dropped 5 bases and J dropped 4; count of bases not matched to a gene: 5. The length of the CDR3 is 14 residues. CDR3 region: CASSRGQGSYGYTF. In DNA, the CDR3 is TGTGCCAGCAGCCGGGGACAGGGTAGCTATGGCTACACCTTC.

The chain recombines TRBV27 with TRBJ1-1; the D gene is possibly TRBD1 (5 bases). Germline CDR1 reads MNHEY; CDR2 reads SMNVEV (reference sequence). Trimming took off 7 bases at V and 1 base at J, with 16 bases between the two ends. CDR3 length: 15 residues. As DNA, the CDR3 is TGTGCCAGCACTCCTACAAGGGGTTCGAACACTGAAGCTTTCTTT. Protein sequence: CASTPTRGSNTEAFF.

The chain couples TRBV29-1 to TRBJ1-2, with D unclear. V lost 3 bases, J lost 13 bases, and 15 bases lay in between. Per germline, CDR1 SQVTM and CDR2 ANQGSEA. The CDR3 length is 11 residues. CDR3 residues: CSVDSVGIPTF. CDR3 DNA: TGCAGCGTTGATTCGGTTGGAATCCCCACCTTC.

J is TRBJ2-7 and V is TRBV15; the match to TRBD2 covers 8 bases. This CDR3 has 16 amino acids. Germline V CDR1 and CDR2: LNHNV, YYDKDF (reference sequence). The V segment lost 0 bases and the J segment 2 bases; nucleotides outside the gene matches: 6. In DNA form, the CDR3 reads TGTGCCACCAGCAGAGAGTGGACTAGCAAAACCTACGAGCAGTACTTC. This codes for CATSREWTSKTYEQYF.

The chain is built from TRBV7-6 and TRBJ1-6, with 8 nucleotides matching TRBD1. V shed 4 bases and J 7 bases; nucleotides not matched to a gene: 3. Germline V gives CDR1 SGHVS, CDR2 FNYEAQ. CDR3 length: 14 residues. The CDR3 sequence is CASSSTGVNSPLHF. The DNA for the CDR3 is TGTGCCAGCAGCTCGACAGGGGTGAATTCACCCCTCCACTTT.

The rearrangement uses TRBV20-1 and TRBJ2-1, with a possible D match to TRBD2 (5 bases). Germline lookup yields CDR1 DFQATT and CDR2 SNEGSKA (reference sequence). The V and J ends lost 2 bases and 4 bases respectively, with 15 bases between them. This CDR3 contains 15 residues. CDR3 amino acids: CSARILDWGYNEQFF. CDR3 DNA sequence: TGCAGTGCTAGAATACTGGACTGGGGTTACAATGAGCAGTTCTTC.

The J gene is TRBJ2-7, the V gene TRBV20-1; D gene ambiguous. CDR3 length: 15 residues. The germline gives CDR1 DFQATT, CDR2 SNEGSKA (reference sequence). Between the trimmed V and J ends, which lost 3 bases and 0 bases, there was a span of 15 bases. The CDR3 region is CSARGLGFASYEQYF. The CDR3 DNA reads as TGCAGTGCTAGGGGCTTAGGCTTCGCCTCCTACGAGCAGTACTTC.

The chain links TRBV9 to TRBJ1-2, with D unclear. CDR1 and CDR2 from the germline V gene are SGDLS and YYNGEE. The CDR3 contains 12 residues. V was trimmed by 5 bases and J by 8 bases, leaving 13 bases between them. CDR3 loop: CASSPAEEGYTF. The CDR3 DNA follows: TGTGCCAGCAGTCCAGCCGAGGAAGGCTACACCTTC.